This TCR beta chain derives from a study of cytomegalovirus exposure and HLA in healthy donors. Study-wide results and limits: A further, later analysis showed that HLA-associated TCR beta chains (compared with equally common others) were more clonally expanded. Both high specificity and high sensitivity reportedly marked the classifier's diagnosis of cytomegalovirus status.

V gave up 5 bases and J gave up 5 bases; unmatched junction bases: 8. The V gene's germline CDR1 is SGHNT and CDR2 YYREEE (reference sequence). The CDR3 spans 14 residues. The PCR ran on 60 Vbeta and 13 Jbeta primers. Measured with immunoSEQ multiplex PCR; TCRdb has only the in-frame clones, and not every one. This sample yields around 150,000 clones, of which more than 75% are seen a single time; approximately 1.5% belongs to the top ten. With regard to this clone: What it binds is unknown.

The receptor was isolated from a girl between 10 and 17 years old in good health and CMV-seropositive. The genes are TRBV5-4 and TRBJ2-5; 8 bases agree with TRBD1. The sequenced sample was PBMCs. The CDR3 nucleotides are TGTGCCAGCAGGTCCCCGACAGGGGAGGAGACCCAGTACTTC. It codes for CASRSPTGEETQYF.